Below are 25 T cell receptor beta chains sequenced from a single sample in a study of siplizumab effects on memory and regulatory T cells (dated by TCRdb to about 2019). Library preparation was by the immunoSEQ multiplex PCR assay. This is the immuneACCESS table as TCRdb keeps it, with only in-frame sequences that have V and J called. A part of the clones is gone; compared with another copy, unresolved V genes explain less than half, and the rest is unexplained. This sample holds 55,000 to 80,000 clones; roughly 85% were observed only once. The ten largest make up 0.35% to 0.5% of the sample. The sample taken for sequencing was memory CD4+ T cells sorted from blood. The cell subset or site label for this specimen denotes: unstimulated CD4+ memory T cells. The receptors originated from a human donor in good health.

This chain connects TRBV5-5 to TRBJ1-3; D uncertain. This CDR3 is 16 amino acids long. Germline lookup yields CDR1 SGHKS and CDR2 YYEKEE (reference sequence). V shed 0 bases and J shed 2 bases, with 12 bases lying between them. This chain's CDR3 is CASSLDGIFAGNTIYF. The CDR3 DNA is TGTGCCAGCAGCTTGGATGGGATATTCGCTGGAAACACCATATATTTT.

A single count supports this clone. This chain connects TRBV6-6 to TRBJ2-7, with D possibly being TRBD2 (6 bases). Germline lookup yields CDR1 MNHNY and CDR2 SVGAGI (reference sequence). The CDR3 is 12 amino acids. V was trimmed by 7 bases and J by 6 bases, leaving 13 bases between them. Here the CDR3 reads CASTTAGREQYF. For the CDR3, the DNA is TGTGCCAGCACAACCGCGGGGCGCGAGCAGTACTTC.

CDR3 region: CSVVPGRRYTF. The CDR3 bases are TGCAGCGTCGTCCCGGGACGTCGCTACACCTTC. The V and J genes are TRBV29-1 and TRBJ1-2; D is perhaps TRBD1 (5 bases). CDR1 SQVTM and CDR2 ANQGSEA come from the germline V gene. CDR3 length: 11 amino acids. V was pared by 6 bases and J by 9 bases, with 14 bases between.

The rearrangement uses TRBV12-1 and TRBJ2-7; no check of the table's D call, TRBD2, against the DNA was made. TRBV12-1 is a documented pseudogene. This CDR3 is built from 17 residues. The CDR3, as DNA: TGTGCCAGCAGCTCCCCCGGGACTAGGAATTCCTCGGGAGAGCAGTACTTC. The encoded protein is CASSSPGTRNSSGEQYF.

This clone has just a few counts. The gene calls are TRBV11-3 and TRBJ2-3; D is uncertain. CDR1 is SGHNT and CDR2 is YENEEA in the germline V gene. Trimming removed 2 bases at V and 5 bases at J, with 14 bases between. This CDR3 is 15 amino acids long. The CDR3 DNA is TGTGCCAGCAGCTTATTAGGAGTCGCAGGAGATACGCAGTATTTT. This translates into CASSLLGVAGDTQYF.

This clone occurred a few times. As DNA, the CDR3 is TGTGCCAGTAGTATGAGGGGGCAAAACACCGGGGAGCTGTTTTTT. Amino acids: CASSMRGQNTGELFF. The chain carries TRBV19 and TRBJ2-2; 7 nucleotides align to TRBD1. This CDR3 has 15 residues. Germline CDR1 LNHDA, CDR2 SQIVND (reference sequence). V lost 3 bases to trimming and J lost 2 bases; unmatched junction nucleotides: 3. The full variable domain, its missing parts supplied by reference TRBV19 and TRBJ2-2, is DGGITQSPKYLFRKEGQNVTLSCEQNLNHDAMYWYRQDPGQGLRLIYYSQIVNDFQKGDIAEGYSVSREKKESFPLTVTSAQKNPTAFYLCASSMRGQNTGELFFGEGSRLTVL.

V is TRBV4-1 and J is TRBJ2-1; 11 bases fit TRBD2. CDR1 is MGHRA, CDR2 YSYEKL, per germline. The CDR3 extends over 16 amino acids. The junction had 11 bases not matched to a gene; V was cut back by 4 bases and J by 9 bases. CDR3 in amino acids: CASSRRIIAGGLEQFF. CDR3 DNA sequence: TGCGCCAGCAGCCGGAGGATTATAGCGGGGGGGCTTGAGCAGTTCTTC.

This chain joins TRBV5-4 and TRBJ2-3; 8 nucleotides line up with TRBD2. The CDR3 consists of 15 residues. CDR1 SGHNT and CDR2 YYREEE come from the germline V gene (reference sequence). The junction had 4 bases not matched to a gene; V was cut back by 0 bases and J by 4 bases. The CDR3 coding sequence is TGTGCCAGCAGCTTGGCGGGGGGGCGTGCAGATACGCAGTATTTT. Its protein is CASSLAGGRADTQYF.

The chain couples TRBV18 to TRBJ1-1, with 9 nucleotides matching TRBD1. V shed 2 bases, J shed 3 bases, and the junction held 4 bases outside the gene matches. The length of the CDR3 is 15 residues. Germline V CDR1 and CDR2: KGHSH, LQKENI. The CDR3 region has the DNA TGTGCCAGCTCACCAAAACGGACAGGGGACACTGAAGCTTTCTTT. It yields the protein CASSPKRTGDTEAFF. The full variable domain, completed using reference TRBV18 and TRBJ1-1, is NAGVMQNPRHLVRRRGQEARLRCSPMKGHSHVYWYRQLPEEGLKFMVYLQKENIIDESGMPKERFSAEFPKEGPSILRIQQVVRGDSAAYFCASSPKRTGDTEAFFGQGTRLTVV.

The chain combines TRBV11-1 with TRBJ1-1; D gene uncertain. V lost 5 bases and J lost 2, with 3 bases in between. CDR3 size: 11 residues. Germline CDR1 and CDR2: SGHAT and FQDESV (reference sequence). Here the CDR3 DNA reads TGTGCCAGCAGCGACAACACTGAAGCTTTCTTT. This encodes CASSDNTEAFF.

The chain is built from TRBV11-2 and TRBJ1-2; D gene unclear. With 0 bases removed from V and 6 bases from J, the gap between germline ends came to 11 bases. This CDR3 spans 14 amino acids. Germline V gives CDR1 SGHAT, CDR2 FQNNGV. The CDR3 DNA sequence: TGTGCCAGCAGCTTAGATGGGCAGAAAAATGGCTACACCTTC. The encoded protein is CASSLDGQKNGYTF.

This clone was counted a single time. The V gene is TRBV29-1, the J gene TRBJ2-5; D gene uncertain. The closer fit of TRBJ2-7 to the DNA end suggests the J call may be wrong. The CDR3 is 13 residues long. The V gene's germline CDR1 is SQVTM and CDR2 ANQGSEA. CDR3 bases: TGCAGACAAGGGTGGGAAGACCCCTACGAGCAGTACTTC. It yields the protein CRQGWEDPYEQYF.

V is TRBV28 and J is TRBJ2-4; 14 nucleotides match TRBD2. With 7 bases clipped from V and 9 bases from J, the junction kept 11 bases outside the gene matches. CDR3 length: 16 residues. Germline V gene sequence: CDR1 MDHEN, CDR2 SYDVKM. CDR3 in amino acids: CASNPPGLAGEGIQYF. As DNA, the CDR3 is TGTGCCAGCAACCCGCCGGGACTAGCGGGGGAGGGCATTCAGTACTTC.

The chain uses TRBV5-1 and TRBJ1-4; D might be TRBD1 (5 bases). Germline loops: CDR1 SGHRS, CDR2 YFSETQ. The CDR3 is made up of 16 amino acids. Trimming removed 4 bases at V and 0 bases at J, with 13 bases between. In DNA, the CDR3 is TGCGCCAGCAGCAGCCGGGGGGACCCAACTAATGAAAAACTGTTTTTT. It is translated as CASSSRGDPTNEKLFF. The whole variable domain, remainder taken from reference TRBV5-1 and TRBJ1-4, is KAGVTQTPRYLIKTRGQQVTLSCSPISGHRSVSWYQQTPGQGLQFLFEYFSETQRNKGNFPGRFSGRQFSNSRSEMNVSTLELGDSALYLCASSSRGDPTNEKLFFGSGTQLSVL.

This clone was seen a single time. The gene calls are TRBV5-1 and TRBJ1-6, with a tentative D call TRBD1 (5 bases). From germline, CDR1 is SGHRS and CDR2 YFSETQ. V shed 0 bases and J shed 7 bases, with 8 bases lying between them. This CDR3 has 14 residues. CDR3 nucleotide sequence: TGCGCCAGCAGCTTGGGGGGGGGAAATTCACCCCTCCACTTT. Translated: CASSLGGGNSPLHF.

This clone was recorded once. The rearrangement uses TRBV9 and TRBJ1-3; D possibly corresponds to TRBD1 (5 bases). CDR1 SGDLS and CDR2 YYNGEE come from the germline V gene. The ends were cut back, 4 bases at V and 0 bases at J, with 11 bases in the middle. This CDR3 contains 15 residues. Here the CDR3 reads CASSPTAGSGNTIYF. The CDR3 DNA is TGTGCCAGCAGCCCGACAGCCGGCTCTGGAAACACCATATATTTT.

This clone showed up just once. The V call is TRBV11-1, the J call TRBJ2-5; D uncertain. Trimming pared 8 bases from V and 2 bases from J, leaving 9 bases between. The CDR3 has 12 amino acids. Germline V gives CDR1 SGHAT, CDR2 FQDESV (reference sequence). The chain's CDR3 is CASGVLQETQYF. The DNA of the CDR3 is TGTGCCAGCGGCGTCTTACAAGAGACCCAGTACTTC.

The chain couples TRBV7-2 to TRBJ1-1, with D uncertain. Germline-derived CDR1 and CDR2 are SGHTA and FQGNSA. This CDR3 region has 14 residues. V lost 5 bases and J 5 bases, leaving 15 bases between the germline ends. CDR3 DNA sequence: TGTGCCAGCAGCAGACAAAATAGCGTAACTGAAGCTTTCTTT. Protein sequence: CASSRQNSVTEAFF.

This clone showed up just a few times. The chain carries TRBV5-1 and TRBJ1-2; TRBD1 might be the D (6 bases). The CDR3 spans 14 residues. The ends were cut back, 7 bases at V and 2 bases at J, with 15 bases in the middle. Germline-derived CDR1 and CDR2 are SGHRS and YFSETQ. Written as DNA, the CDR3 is TGCGCCAGCTTTGGAGGGGGAACCAACTATGGCTACACCTTC. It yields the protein CASFGGGTNYGYTF.

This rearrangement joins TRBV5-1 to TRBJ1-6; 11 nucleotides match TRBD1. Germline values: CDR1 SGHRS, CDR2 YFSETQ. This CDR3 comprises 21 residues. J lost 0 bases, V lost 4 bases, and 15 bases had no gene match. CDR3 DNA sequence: TGCGCCAGCAGCCCGTATGTCGGGACAGGGGGTCTTAGCTCCTATAATTCACCCCTCCACTTT. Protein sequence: CASSPYVGTGGLSSYNSPLHF.

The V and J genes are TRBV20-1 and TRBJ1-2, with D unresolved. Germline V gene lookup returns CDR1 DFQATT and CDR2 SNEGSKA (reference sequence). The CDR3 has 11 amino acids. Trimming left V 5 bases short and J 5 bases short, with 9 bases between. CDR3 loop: CSAQEGYGYTF. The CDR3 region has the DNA TGCAGTGCTCAGGAAGGATATGGCTACACCTTC.

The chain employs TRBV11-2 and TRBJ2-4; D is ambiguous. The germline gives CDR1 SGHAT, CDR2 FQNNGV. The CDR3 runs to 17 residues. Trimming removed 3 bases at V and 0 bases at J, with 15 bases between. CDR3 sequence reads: CASSFGPGLEAKNIQYF. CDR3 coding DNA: TGTGCCAGCAGCTTCGGCCCCGGTTTAGAAGCCAAAAACATTCAGTACTTC.

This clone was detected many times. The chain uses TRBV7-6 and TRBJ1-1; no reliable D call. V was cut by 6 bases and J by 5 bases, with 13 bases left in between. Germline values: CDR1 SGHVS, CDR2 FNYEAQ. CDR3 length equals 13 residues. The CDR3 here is CASRQGGGTEAFF. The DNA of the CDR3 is TGTGCCAGCAGACAAGGAGGCGGGACTGAAGCTTTCTTT. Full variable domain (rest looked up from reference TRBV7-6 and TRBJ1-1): GAGVSQSPRYKVTKRGQDVALRCDPISGHVSLYWYRQALGQGPEFLTYFNYEAQQDKSGLPNDRFSAERPEGSISTLTIQRTEQRDSAMYRCASRQGGGTEAFFGQGTRLTVV.

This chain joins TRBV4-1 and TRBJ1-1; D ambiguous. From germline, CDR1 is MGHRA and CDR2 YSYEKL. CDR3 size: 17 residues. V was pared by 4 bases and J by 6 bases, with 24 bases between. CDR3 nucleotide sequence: TGCGCCAGCAGCCCCCAATTGGGTTGGCTGTTCATTTCTGAAGCTTTCTTT. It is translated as CASSPQLGWLFISEAFF.

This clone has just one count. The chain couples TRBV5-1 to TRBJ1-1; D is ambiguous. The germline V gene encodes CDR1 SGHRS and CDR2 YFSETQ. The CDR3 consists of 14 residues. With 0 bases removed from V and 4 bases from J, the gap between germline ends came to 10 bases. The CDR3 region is CASSLDTLFTEAFF. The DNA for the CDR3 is TGCGCCAGCAGCTTGGATACCCTCTTCACTGAAGCTTTCTTT.